Listed below are T cell receptor beta chains from one sample, sequenced in a study of blood T cells in healthy people across ages. From the 5' RACE reads, TCRdb called clonotypes with MiXCR, one entry per CDR3 protein. The sample includes some 760,000 distinct CDR3 sequences, roughly 25% seen only once; the top ten take roughly 3.8%. The sample was also linked to a second study, of T cells of mothers and their children.

The sequenced sample consisted of blood. The source is a boy aged 10-17 years in good health. Each CDR3 is given with its conserved first and last residue. D genes are given only for firm matches. The size of a clone is reported for some rows only, either as once, few or many, or as a class for expanded clones.

v_gene	d_gene	j_gene	abundance	CDR3nt	CDR3aa
TRBV2	-	TRBJ2-7	-	TGTGCCAGCAGTGTGCGATTCTACGAGCAGTACTTC	CASSVRFYEQYF
TRBV19	TRBD2	TRBJ2-3	few	TGTGCCAGTAGTATGGGACTAGCAGATACGCAGTATTTT	CASSMGLADTQYF
TRBV3-1	TRBD2	TRBJ2-5	few	TGTGCCAGCAGCCCCGGACTAGCGGGAGTAAGGGAGACCCAGTACTTC	CASSPGLAGVRETQYF
TRBV30	-	TRBJ1-2	few	TGTGCCTGGAGTGTACTCAGGGGTCTGGAAGGCTACACCTTC	CAWSVLRGLEGYTF
TRBV27	TRBD1	TRBJ1-4	-	TGTGCCAGCAGCCTGGGACAGGGGAGTTTGGAAAAACTGTTTTTT	CASSLGQGSLEKLFF
TRBV5-1	-	TRBJ1-2	-	TGCGCCAGCAGCTGGGAAGGTTCAGGAGATGGCTACACCTTC	CASSWEGSGDGYTF
TRBV5-1	TRBD1	TRBJ2-7	few	TGCGCCAGCAGACTCGCGGGACAGGCTACCTACGAGCAGTACTTC	CASRLAGQATYEQYF
TRBV20-1	-	TRBJ2-1	few	TGCAGTGCTAGAGTTACAGCATCCTACAATGAGCAGTTCTTC	CSARVTASYNEQFF
TRBV7-2	-	TRBJ2-5	-	TGTGCCAGCAGCTTACTTGGGACATTTGAGACCCAGTACTTC	CASSLLGTFETQYF
TRBV29-1	-	TRBJ2-7	-	TGCAGCGCCATCCCCGGGGCTTCCTACGAGCAGTACTTC	CSAIPGASYEQYF
TRBV29-1	-	TRBJ2-5	-	TGCAGCGTTGAAGTTAATGTTTACGTGGCAGGACCTCAAGAGACCCAGTACTTC	CSVEVNVYVAGPQETQYF
TRBV7-8	-	TRBJ2-5	few	TGTGCCAGCAGCTTGAGCTTTAGAGTGGAGGAAGAGACCCAGTACTTC	CASSLSFRVEEETQYF
TRBV4-3	-	TRBJ1-4	-	TGCGCCAGCAGCCAAAACAGCGTTAATGAAAAACTGTTTTTT	CASSQNSVNEKLFF
TRBV27	-	TRBJ2-7	-	TGTGCCGGCAGTTTATTGGGGGCTACCTACGAGCAGTACTTC	CAGSLLGATYEQYF